The 8 T cell receptor beta chains reported below all come from one sample, sequenced in a study of shared clonotypes between healthy human individuals. Assay: immunoSEQ multiplex PCR; the TCRdb copy retains only in-frame clones and omits some. There are about 1,500,000 clones in the sample; 95% to 97% occur only once, and about 1% lies in the top ten. Input material: naive CD4+ T cells sorted from blood. Stated subset: CD45RA+ positively selected. The source of these receptors is a man aged 25 to 45 in good health.

The chain uses TRBV28 and TRBJ2-3; no firm D call. V lost 9 bases to trimming and J lost 2 bases, with 9 bases between them. The germline V gene has CDR1 MDHEN and CDR2 SYDVKM. There are 12 residues in the CDR3. The CDR3 nucleotides read TGTGCCAGTTCAGCGCCCACAGATACGCAGTATTTT. As protein: CASSAPTDTQYF.

This rearrangement joins TRBV18 to TRBJ2-7, with unresolved D. This CDR3 is 14 amino acids long. The germline CDR1 and CDR2 sequences are KGHSH and LQKENI. Trimming left V 4 bases short and J 1 base short, with 11 bases between. CDR3 in DNA: TGTGCCAGCTCACAAGGCATCGGTTCCTACGAGCAGTACTTC. Translating it yields CASSQGIGSYEQYF.

Notes on this clone: The same CDR3 arises from other DNA sequences in this sample as well. The chain combines TRBV28 with TRBJ1-2, with no clear D. The CDR3 loop spans 11 amino acids. CDR1 and CDR2 (germline): MDHEN, SYDVKM. Trimming took 4 bases from V and 5 from J, leaving 5 bases between them. CDR3: CASSSVYGYTF. CDR3 DNA: TGTGCCAGCAGTTCGGTTTATGGCTACACCTTC.

This chain connects TRBV10-2 to TRBJ2-7; D gene ambiguous. This CDR3 is 13 amino acids long. Germline assignment: CDR1 WSHSY and CDR2 SAAADI. With 11 bases removed from V and 2 bases from J, the gap between germline ends came to 16 bases. The CDR3 DNA follows: TGCGCCCCCAGCAGCGACATCGCCTACGAGCAGTACTTC. Translation: CAPSSDIAYEQYF.

The CDR3 DNA reads TGTGCCAGCAGCTTGATGCGGAACTCCTACAATGAGCAGTTCTTC. Amino acid sequence: CASSLMRNSYNEQFF. J is TRBJ2-1 and V is TRBV7-2; no reliable D call. Germline assignment: CDR1 SGHTA and CDR2 FQGNSA. V was clipped by 3 bases and J by 0 bases, with 9 bases between them. There are 15 residues in the CDR3. Supplemented by reference TRBV7-2 and TRBJ2-1, the full variable domain reads GAGVSQSPSNKVTEKGKDVELRCDPISGHTALYWYRQSLGQGLEFLIYFQGNSAPDKSGLPSDRFSAERTGGSVSTLTIQRTQQEDSAVYLCASSLMRNSYNEQFFGPGTRLTVL.

J is TRBJ1-1 and V is TRBV14; 8 bases align to TRBD1. V was pared by 4 bases and J by 11 bases, with 6 bases of the junction left unmatched. CDR1 SGHDN and CDR2 FVKESK come from the germline V gene. This CDR3 has 12 amino acids. CDR3 in DNA: TGTGCCAGCAGCCTAGGACAGGGCCGGGCTTTCTTT. Its translation: CASSLGQGRAFF. Complete variable domain (other parts from reference TRBV14 and TRBJ1-1): EAGVTQFPSHSVIEKGQTVTLRCDPISGHDNLYWYRRVMGKEIKFLLHFVKESKQDESGMPNNRFLAERTGGTYSTLKVQPAELEDSGVYFCASSLGQGRAFFGQGTRLTVV.

This clone has just one count. This sequence joins TRBV4-2 and TRBJ2-1, with 8 bases fitting TRBD2. CDR1 and CDR2 (germline): LGHNA, YNFKEQ. Trimming cost V 4 bases and J 0 bases; bases outside gene matches: 8. This CDR3 region has 17 residues. CDR3 in amino acids: CASSRSITSGSYNEQFF. Written as DNA, the CDR3 is TGTGCCAGCAGCCGTAGCATTACTAGCGGCTCCTACAATGAGCAGTTCTTC.

The V call is TRBV6-1, the J call TRBJ2-1, with 9 positions matching TRBD2. The trim removed 4 bases at V and 2 bases at J, leaving 6 bases unmatched. This CDR3 has 16 amino acids. Per the germline V gene, CDR1 is MNHNS and CDR2 is SASEGT. CDR3 DNA sequence: TGTGCCAGCAGTGGACGACTAGCGGATACCTACAATGAGCAGTTCTTC. Translated, it gives CASSGRLADTYNEQFF.